Below are 14 T cell receptor beta chains sequenced from a single sample in a study of shared clonotypes between healthy human individuals. Method: immunoSEQ multiplex PCR; TCRdb's copy keeps in-frame clones and lacks some. Counted here are millions of clones, 93% occurring once; the ten biggest clones make up around 1.7%. The naive CD8 fraction comprised CD45RO-negative cells positively selected for CCR7 and excluded terminally differentiated effector memory CD45RA+ cells. Specimen: naive CD8+ T cells from PBMCs. These receptors all come from a man aged 18 to 29 in good health. Some clones in this sample may be carry-over from other donors' samples.

The rearrangement links TRBV13 to TRBJ1-1; D is unresolved. V shed 7 bases and J shed 1 base, with 13 bases lying between them. The CDR3 is 14 amino acids. Germline V gene lookup returns CDR1 PRHDT and CDR2 FYEKMQ (reference sequence). The CDR3 nucleotides are TGTGCCAGCACCCCAACGACGGGGAACACTGAAGCTTTCTTT. It encodes CASTPTTGNTEAFF. Drawing the rest from reference TRBV13 and TRBJ1-1, the complete variable domain is AAGVIQSPRHLIKEKRETATLKCYPIPRHDTVYWYQQGPGQDPQFLISFYEKMQSDKGSIPDRFSAQQFSDYHSELNMSSLELGDSALYFCASTPTTGNTEAFFGQGTRLTVV.

Regarding this clone: Different DNA sequences within this sample yield the same CDR3. The genes are TRBV27 and TRBJ2-3; 11 nucleotides line up with TRBD2. The CDR3 consists of 14 residues. Germline V gene data show CDR1 as MNHEY and CDR2 as SMNVEV (reference sequence). The junction had 1 base not matched to a gene; V was cut back by 3 bases and J by 5 bases. CDR3 loop: CASSLLAGGDTQYF. The DNA for the CDR3 is TGTGCCAGCAGTTTGCTAGCGGGGGGAGATACGCAGTATTTT.

The chain combines TRBV11-2 with TRBJ2-1; perhaps TRBD2 as D (5 bases). CDR1 and CDR2 (germline): SGHAT, FQNNGV. The CDR3 consists of 13 residues. The germline V and J ends were trimmed by 6 bases and 7 bases, with 13 bases remaining between them. Here the CDR3 reads CASSWAGGNEQFF. The CDR3 nucleotides are TGTGCCAGCAGTTGGGCGGGCGGGAATGAGCAGTTCTTC. The full variable domain, in which reference TRBV11-2 and TRBJ2-1 provide the parts outside the CDR3, is EAGVAQSPRYKIIEKRQSVAFWCNPISGHATLYWYQQILGQGPKLLIQFQNNGVVDDSQLPKDRFSAERLKGVDSTLKIQPAKLEDSAVYLCASSWAGGNEQFFGPGTRLTVL.

The chain uses TRBV6-5 and TRBJ2-1; D possibly corresponds to TRBD2 (5 bases). Germline V gene lookup returns CDR1 MNHEY and CDR2 SVGAGI. The V end lost 8 bases, the J end lost 7 bases, and 15 bases lay between the germline ends. The CDR3 covers 13 residues. The CDR3 loop reads CASGPDYRNEQFF. The CDR3, as DNA: TGTGCCAGCGGACCAGACTACCGGAATGAGCAGTTCTTC.

V is TRBV4-3 and J is TRBJ2-2, with 13 bases aligning to TRBD2. V lost 1 base to trimming and J lost 0 bases; unmatched junction nucleotides: 5. CDR1 and CDR2 (germline): LGHNA, YSLEER. CDR3 size: 19 residues. In DNA form, the CDR3 reads TGCGCCAGCAGCCAAGGGGCGGGACTAGCGGGGCCGAACACCGGGGAGCTGTTTTTT. Amino acids: CASSQGAGLAGPNTGELFF.

Here the CDR3 reads CASSLGTSGAYNEQFF. In DNA form, the CDR3 reads TGTGCCAGCAGCTTGGGGACTAGCGGGGCCTACAATGAGCAGTTCTTC. This chain connects TRBV5-8 to TRBJ2-1, with 12 bases fitting TRBD2. With V trimmed by 0 bases and J by 2 bases, 0 bases remained unmatched. The CDR3 totals 16 residues. Germline values: CDR1 SGHTS, CDR2 YDEGEE. Based on the CDR3 plus reference TRBV5-8 and TRBJ2-1, the full variable domain is EAGVTQSPTHLIKTRGQQATLRCSPISGHTSVYWYQQALGLGLQFLLWYDEGEERNRGNFPPRFSGRQFPNYSSELNVNALELEDSALYLCASSLGTSGAYNEQFFGPGTRLTVL.

The chain employs TRBV18 and TRBJ2-7; D gene unclear. Trimming stripped 8 bases from V and 5 bases from J, with 16 bases between. The CDR3 consists of 13 residues. The germline V gene encodes CDR1 KGHSH and CDR2 LQKENI. The CDR3 DNA follows: TGTGCCAGCACTCAGGTTGAAAGGCACGAGCAGTACTTC. Translation: CASTQVERHEQYF. The full variable domain, with the rest looked up from reference TRBV18 and TRBJ2-7, is NAGVMQNPRHLVRRRGQEARLRCSPMKGHSHVYWYRQLPEEGLKFMVYLQKENIIDESGMPKERFSAEFPKEGPSILRIQQVVRGDSAAYFCASTQVERHEQYFGPGTRLTVT.

The rearrangement links TRBV6-1 to TRBJ1-1; D gene unclear. This CDR3 contains 13 residues. Germline V gives CDR1 MNHNS, CDR2 SASEGT. Trimming left V 7 bases short and J 0 bases short, with 9 bases between. The CDR3 protein is CASNRVMNTEAFF. The CDR3 region has the DNA TGTGCCAGCAATCGTGTCATGAACACTGAAGCTTTCTTT.

J is TRBJ2-5 and V is TRBV19; D unresolved. V gave up 1 base and J gave up 3 bases, with 12 bases separating them. The CDR3 is 15 amino acids. Per the germline V gene, CDR1 is LNHDA and CDR2 is SQIVND (reference sequence). CDR3 DNA: TGTGCCAGTAGTATAGGTAGTATTGGAGAAGAGACCCAGTACTTC. Protein product: CASSIGSIGEETQYF.

The chain employs TRBV28 and TRBJ2-6, with 8 bases aligning to TRBD1. CDR1 and CDR2 (germline): MDHEN, SYDVKM. V trimming: 5 bases; J trimming: 1 base; junction bases outside the gene matches: 13. The CDR3 totals 19 residues. CDR3 coding DNA: TGTGCCAGCAGTGACCAGGACAGGGCCGACATTTCTGGGGCCAACGTCCTGACTTTC. Its translation is CASSDQDRADISGANVLTF. The full variable domain, rest sourced from reference TRBV28 and TRBJ2-6, is DVKVTQSSRYLVKRTGEKVFLECVQDMDHENMFWYRQDPGLGLRLIYFSYDVKMKEKGDIPEGYSVSREKKERFSLILESASTNQTSMYLCASSDQDRADISGANVLTFGAGSRLTVL.

Notes on this clone: This specimen includes other DNA sequences encoding the same CDR3. CDR3 sequence reads: CASSLASSYNEQFF. DNA of the CDR3: TGTGCCAGCAGTTTGGCGAGCTCCTACAATGAGCAGTTCTTC. The chain has TRBV27 and TRBJ2-1; no definite D call. The ends were cut back, 3 bases at V and 0 bases at J, with 6 bases in the middle. The CDR3 has 14 amino acids. Germline V gene sequence: CDR1 MNHEY, CDR2 SMNVEV (reference sequence).

This clone was observed a single time. V and J are TRBV13 and TRBJ1-4, with D unclear. CDR3 length: 15 residues. V gave up 4 bases and J gave up 8 bases, with 17 bases separating them. Germline loops: CDR1 PRHDT, CDR2 FYEKMQ (reference sequence). The CDR3 sequence is CASSSTQTDREKLFF. The DNA of the CDR3 is TGTGCCAGCAGCTCCACCCAGACTGACCGCGAAAAACTGTTTTTT. The full variable domain, in which reference TRBV13 and TRBJ1-4 provide the parts outside the CDR3, is AAGVIQSPRHLIKEKRETATLKCYPIPRHDTVYWYQQGPGQDPQFLISFYEKMQSDKGSIPDRFSAQQFSDYHSELNMSSLELGDSALYFCASSSTQTDREKLFFGSGTQLSVL.

About this clone itself: Germline and junction disagree at one end, which may indicate a read error. The chain carries TRBV27 and TRBJ2-1, with 9 bases matching TRBD2. CDR3 size: 12 residues. Looked up from germline, CDR1 is MNHEY and CDR2 is SMNVEV (reference sequence). The CDR3 sequence is CASSHPGLASLF. CDR3 in DNA: TGTGCCAGCAGTCACCCGGGACTAGCTAGCCTCTTC.

V usage is TRBV4-3 and J usage is TRBJ2-1; TRBD2 is a possible D gene (6 bases). Germline assignment: CDR1 LGHNA and CDR2 YSLEER. V was trimmed by 4 bases and J by 7 bases, leaving 20 bases between them. The CDR3 consists of 16 residues. The CDR3 here is CASSLGRNGRGNEQFF. CDR3 nucleotide sequence: TGCGCCAGCAGCCTCGGACGGAACGGGAGAGGGAATGAGCAGTTCTTC.